Below, 8 T cell receptor beta chains from the same sample are listed, as sequenced in a study of shared clonotypes between healthy human individuals. The method was immunoSEQ multiplex PCR; TCRdb's version includes in-frame clones alone and lacks a portion of them. The top ten clones hold around 12% of a sample with 450,000 to 500,000 clones, 70% to 80% of them seen once. The sample taken for sequencing was PBMCs. The receptors originated from a woman aged 40-49 years in good health. Some clones in this sample may be carry-over from other donors' samples.

The chain links TRBV11-2 to TRBJ2-1; TRBD2 matches 8 bases. CDR1 is SGHAT and CDR2 is FQNNGV in the germline V gene. This CDR3 is 17 amino acids long. Germline trimming cut 2 bases from V and 9 bases from J; bases unmatched to any gene: 15. The CDR3 sequence: CASSLIGREALDSEQFF. The DNA for the CDR3 is TGTGCCAGCAGCTTAATCGGGCGGGAGGCCTTGGATTCTGAGCAGTTCTTC.

This chain uses TRBV28 with TRBJ1-3; 7 bases are shared with TRBD1. The CDR3 loop spans 17 amino acids. The J segment lost 0 bases and the V segment lost 6 bases, leaving 11 bases of the junction unmatched. CDR1 is MDHEN, CDR2 SYDVKM, per germline. The CDR3 nucleotides read TGTGCCAGCAGCTCATGGGGACAGAGGCCCTCTGGAAACACCATATATTTT. Translating gives CASSSWGQRPSGNTIYF.

The chain couples TRBV6-5 to TRBJ1-3; D uncertain. There are 15 residues in the CDR3. V was cut by 0 bases and J by 0 bases, with 6 bases left in between. From germline, CDR1 is MNHEY and CDR2 SVGAGI. Here the CDR3 reads CASSYSSDSGNTIYF. The CDR3 region has the DNA TGTGCCAGCAGTTACTCCTCCGACTCTGGAAACACCATATATTTT.

The chain uses TRBV5-6 and TRBJ2-3; a weak D match, TRBD1 (5 bases). V was clipped by 2 bases and J by 4 bases, with 8 bases between them. Germline values: CDR1 SGHDT, CDR2 YYEEEE. The CDR3 contains 13 residues. This CDR3 is CASSLRGPDTQYF. The CDR3 nucleotides read TGTGCCAGCAGCTTAAGGGGCCCAGATACGCAGTATTTT. Full variable domain (remainder filled in from reference TRBV5-6 and TRBJ2-3): DAGVTQSPTHLIKTRGQQVTLRCSPKSGHDTVSWYQQALGQGPQFIFQYYEEEERQRGNFPDRFSGHQFPNYSSELNVNALLLGDSALYLCASSLRGPDTQYFGPGTRLTVL.

The chain employs TRBV23-1 and TRBJ2-7; a weak D match, TRBD1 (6 bases). TRBV23-1 is flagged as an ORF with uncertain function. The V gene lost 1 base and the J gene lost 3 bases, with 13 bases spanning the gap. The CDR3 loop spans 15 amino acids. CDR3 region: CASSQYLVRGYEQYF. Here the CDR3 DNA reads TGCGCCAGCAGTCAATATTTGGTCAGGGGCTACGAGCAGTACTTC.

The chain recombines TRBV5-1 with TRBJ1-2; D unresolved. Trimming cost V 0 bases and J 6 bases, with 6 bases left between them. Germline-derived CDR1 and CDR2 are SGHRS and YFSETQ. The CDR3 sequence is 12 residues long. In DNA form, the CDR3 reads TGCGCCAGCAGCTTGGGTCAGGATGGCTACACCTTC. It codes for CASSLGQDGYTF.

The CDR3 sequence is CASSVLREGYEQYF. The CDR3 region has the DNA TGTGCCAGCAGCGTACTCAGGGAAGGCTACGAGCAGTACTTC. The chain is built from TRBV9 and TRBJ2-7; a possible D gene is TRBD1 (5 bases). Trimming shortened V by 1 base and J by 3 bases, and 11 bases separated the two germline ends. The CDR3 runs to 14 residues. Germline CDR1 SGDLS, CDR2 YYNGEE.

The rearrangement joins TRBV2 to TRBJ2-3; a possible D gene is TRBD1 (5 bases). V lost 6 bases to trimming and J lost 6 bases, with 25 bases between them. CDR3 length: 17 amino acids. CDR1 and CDR2 from the germline V gene are SNHLY and FYNNEI. The CDR3 coding sequence is TGTGCCAGCAGGGGCAGGGCACATGGTATGGGCTTGGATACGCAGTATTTT. Amino acid sequence: CASRGRAHGMGLDTQYF.